The clone carrying this T cell receptor beta chain was counted between two and nine times. What it recognizes is unknown. This entry belongs to a study of blood T cells in healthy people across ages. The study, taken as a whole, reports: Older individuals had lower TCR beta diversity per million T cells (the decline was roughly linear).

The use of a sample-barcoded 5' primer and a J-beta primer mix characterized a second PCR of roughly 6 to 11 cycles. Every molecule of cDNA carried a tag from a template-switch adaptor with 12 random nucleotides. TCRdb recomputed calls from the 5' RACE reads with MiXCR, one row per CDR3 protein. The table has 700,000 to 900,000 distinct CDR3 sequences, more than 25% seen once. The CDR3 has 15 amino acids. V shed 1 base and J shed 0 bases, with 11 bases lying between them. CDR1 SGHRS and CDR2 YFSETQ come from the germline V gene. These data were also filed under a second study, of T cells of mothers and their children. That investigation notes: A few healthy Caucasian mothers, along with their six children, were the donors. T cell clones that were persistent and microchimeric went undetected.

Sequenced: blood. The rearrangement links TRBV5-1 to TRBJ2-7; D remains ambiguous. This sequence originates from a boy aged 10-17 years in good health. Here the CDR3 reads CASSLSAGSSYEQYF. The CDR3 bases are TGCGCCAGCAGCTTGAGCGCAGGAAGCTCCTACGAGCAGTACTTC.